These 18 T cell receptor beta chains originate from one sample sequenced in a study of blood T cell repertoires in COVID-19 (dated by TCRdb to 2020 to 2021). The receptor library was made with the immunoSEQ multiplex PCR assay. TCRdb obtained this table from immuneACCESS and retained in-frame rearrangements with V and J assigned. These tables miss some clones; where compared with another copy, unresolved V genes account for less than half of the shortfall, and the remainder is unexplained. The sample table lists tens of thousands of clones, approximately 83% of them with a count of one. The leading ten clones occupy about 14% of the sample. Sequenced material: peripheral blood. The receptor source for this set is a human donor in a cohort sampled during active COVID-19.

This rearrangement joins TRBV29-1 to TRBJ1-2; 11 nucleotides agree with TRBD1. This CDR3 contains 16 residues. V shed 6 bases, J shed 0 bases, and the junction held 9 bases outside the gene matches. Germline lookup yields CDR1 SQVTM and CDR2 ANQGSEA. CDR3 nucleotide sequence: TGCAGCGTGGTCCCCGGGACAGGGGGATCTAACTATGGCTACACCTTC. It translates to CSVVPGTGGSNYGYTF.

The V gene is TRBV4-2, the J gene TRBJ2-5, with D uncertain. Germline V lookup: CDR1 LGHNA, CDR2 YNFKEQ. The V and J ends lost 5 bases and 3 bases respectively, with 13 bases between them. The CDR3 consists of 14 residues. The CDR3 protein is CASSISAVKETQYF. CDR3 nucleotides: TGTGCCAGCAGCATAAGCGCAGTTAAAGAGACCCAGTACTTC.

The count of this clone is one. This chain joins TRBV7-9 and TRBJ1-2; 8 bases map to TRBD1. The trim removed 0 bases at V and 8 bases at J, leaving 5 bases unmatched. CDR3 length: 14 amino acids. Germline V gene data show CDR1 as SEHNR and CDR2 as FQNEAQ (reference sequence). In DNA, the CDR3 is TGTGCCAGCAGCTTAGCCCAGGGGGCGGAGGGCTACACCTTC. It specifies CASSLAQGAEGYTF.

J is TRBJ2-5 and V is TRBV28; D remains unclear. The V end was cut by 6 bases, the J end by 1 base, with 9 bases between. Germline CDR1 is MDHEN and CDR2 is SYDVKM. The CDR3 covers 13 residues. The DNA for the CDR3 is TGTGCCAGCAGCCAACGGGTCCAAGAGACCCAGTACTTC. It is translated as CASSQRVQETQYF. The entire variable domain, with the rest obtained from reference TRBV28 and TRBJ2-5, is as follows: DVKVTQSSRYLVKRTGEKVFLECVQDMDHENMFWYRQDPGLGLRLIYFSYDVKMKEKGDIPEGYSVSREKKERFSLILESASTNQTSMYLCASSQRVQETQYFGPGTRLLVL.

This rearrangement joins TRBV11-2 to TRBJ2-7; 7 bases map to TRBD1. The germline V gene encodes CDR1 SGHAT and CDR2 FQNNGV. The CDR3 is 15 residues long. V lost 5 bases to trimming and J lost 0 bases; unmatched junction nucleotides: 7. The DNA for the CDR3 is TGTGCCAGCAGCACCCGGAGGACAGGCTCCTACGAGCAGTACTTC. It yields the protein CASSTRRTGSYEQYF.

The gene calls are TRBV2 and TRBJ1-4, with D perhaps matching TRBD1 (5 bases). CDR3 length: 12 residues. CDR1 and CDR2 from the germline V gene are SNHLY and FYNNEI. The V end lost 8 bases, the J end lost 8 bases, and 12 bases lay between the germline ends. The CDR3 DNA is TGTGCCAGCCGTCCAGGGAAAGAAAAACTGTTTTTT. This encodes CASRPGKEKLFF.

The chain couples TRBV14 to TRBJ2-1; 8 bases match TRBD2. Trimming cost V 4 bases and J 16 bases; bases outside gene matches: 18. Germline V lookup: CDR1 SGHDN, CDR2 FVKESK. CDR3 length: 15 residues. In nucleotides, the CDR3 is TGTGCCAGCAGCCGGACCCGGCAGACTAGCGAAACGTTATTCTTC. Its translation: CASSRTRQTSETLFF.

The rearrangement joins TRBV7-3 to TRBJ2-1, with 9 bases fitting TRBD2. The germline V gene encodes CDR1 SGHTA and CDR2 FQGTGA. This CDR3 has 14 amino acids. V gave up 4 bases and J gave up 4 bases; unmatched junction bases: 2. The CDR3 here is CASSYSGSYNEQFF. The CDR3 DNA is TGTGCCAGCAGCTATAGCGGGAGTTACAATGAGCAGTTCTTC.

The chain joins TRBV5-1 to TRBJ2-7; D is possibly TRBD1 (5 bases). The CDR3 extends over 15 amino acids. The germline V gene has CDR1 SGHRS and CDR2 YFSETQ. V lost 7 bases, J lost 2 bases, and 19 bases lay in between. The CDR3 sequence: CASSPHHDRAYEQYF. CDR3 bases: TGCGCCAGCTCGCCTCACCACGACAGAGCCTACGAGCAGTACTTC.

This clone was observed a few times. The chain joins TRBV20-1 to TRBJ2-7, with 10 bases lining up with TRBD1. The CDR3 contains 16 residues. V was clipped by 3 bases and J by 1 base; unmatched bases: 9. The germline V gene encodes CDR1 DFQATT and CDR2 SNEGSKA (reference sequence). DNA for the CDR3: TGCAGTGCTAGTACCTATGGACAGGGGGTTTCCTACGAGCAGTACTTC. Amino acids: CSASTYGQGVSYEQYF.

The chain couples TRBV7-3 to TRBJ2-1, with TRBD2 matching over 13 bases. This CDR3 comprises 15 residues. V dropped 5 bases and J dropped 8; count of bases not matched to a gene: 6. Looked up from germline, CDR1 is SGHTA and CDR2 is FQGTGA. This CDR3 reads CASSLGLAGSYEQFF. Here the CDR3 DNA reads TGTGCCAGCAGCCTGGGACTAGCGGGATCGTATGAGCAGTTCTTC.

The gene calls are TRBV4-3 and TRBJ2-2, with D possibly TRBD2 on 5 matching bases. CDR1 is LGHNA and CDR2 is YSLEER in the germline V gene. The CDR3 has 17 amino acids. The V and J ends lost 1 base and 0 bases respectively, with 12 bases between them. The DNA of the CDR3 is TGCGCCAGCAGCCAAGGAGGGTTTACTTCGAACACCGGGGAGCTGTTTTTT. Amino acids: CASSQGGFTSNTGELFF.

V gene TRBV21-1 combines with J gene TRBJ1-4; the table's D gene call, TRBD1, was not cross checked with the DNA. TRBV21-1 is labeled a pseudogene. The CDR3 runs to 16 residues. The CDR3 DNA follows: TGTGCCAGCAGCAAAGAGTCGGGACAGGGGATAGGAAAACTGTTTTTT. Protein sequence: CASSKESGQGIGKLFF.

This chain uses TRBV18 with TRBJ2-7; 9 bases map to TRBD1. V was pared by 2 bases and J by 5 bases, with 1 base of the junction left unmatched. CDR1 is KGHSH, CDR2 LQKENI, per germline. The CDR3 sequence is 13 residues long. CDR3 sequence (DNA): TGTGCCAGCTCACCATGGACAGGGGACGAGCAGTACTTC. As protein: CASSPWTGDEQYF.

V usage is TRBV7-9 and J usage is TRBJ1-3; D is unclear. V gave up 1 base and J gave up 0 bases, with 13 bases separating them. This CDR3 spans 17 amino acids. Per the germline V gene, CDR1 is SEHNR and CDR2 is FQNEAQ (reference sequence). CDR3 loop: CASSLGRAANSGNTIYF. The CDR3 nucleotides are TGTGCCAGCAGCTTAGGTAGAGCGGCGAACTCTGGAAACACCATATATTTT.

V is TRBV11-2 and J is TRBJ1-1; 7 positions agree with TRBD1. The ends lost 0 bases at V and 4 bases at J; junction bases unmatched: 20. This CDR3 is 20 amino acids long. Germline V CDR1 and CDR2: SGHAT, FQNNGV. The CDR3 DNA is TGTGCCAGCAGCTTAGACGCCCCGACAGGGACCAACCACGTGGGCACTGAAGCTTTCTTT. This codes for CASSLDAPTGTNHVGTEAFF.

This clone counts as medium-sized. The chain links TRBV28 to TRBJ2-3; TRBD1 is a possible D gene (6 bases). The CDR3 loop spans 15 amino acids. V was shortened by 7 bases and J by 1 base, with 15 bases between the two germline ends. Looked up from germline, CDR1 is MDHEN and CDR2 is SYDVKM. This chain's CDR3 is CASIPGADGTDTQYF. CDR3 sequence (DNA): TGTGCCAGCATCCCAGGGGCAGACGGCACAGATACGCAGTATTTT.

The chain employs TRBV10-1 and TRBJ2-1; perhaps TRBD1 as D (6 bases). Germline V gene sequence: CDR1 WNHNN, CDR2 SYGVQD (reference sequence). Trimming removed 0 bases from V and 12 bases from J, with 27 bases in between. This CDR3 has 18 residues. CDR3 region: CASSESRLAGMSEGGQFF. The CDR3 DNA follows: TGCGCCAGCAGTGAGTCGAGGTTGGCAGGAATGTCAGAAGGGGGGCAGTTCTTC.